What follows are 3 T cell receptor beta chains derived from one specimen sequenced in a study of blood T cells in healthy people across ages. Using a J-beta primer mix together with a sample-barcoded 5' primer, a second PCR was run for about 6 to 11 cycles. In TCRdb, the 5' RACE reads were re-called with MiXCR into one record per CDR3 protein. The sample contains approximately 780,000 distinct CDR3 sequences, under 30% of which appear only once. This same sample was also part of a study on T cells of mothers and their children.

The source material was blood. The receptors originated from a boy between 10 and 17 years old in good health.

This clonotype came up a few times. The chain links TRBV20-1 to TRBJ2-1; a weak D match, TRBD1 (6 bases). In germline, CDR1 is DFQATT, CDR2 SNEGSKA (reference sequence). CDR3 length: 15 residues. Deletions cut 3 bases from V and 4 bases from J, with 16 bases between. The CDR3: CSASENPGTYNEQFF. The CDR3 nucleotides read TGCAGTGCTAGTGAGAATCCCGGGACATACAATGAGCAGTTCTTC.

This clonotype turned up a few times. The CDR3 DNA is TGTGCCAGCAGCTTAGGAAGGGGGCAGGGGGCTCCGAACACCGGGGAGCTGTTTTTT. This encodes CASSLGRGQGAPNTGELFF. The chain recombines TRBV11-2 with TRBJ2-2; TRBD1 matches 8 bases. The CDR3 extends over 19 amino acids. Germline CDR1 SGHAT, CDR2 FQNNGV. The V and J ends lost 1 base and 0 bases, in that order; junction bases with no gene match: 10. Full variable domain (remainder filled in from reference TRBV11-2 and TRBJ2-2): EAGVAQSPRYKIIEKRQSVAFWCNPISGHATLYWYQQILGQGPKLLIQFQNNGVVDDSQLPKDRFSAERLKGVDSTLKIQPAKLEDSAVYLCASSLGRGQGAPNTGELFFGEGSRLTVL.

The rearrangement uses TRBV14 and TRBJ2-6; D unclear. Trimming took 3 bases from V and 0 from J, leaving 12 bases between them. From germline, CDR1 is SGHDN and CDR2 FVKESK. CDR3 length equals 17 residues. This chain's CDR3 is CASSHPIIGSGANVLTF. In nucleotides, the CDR3 is TGTGCCAGCAGCCATCCAATAATCGGCTCTGGGGCCAACGTCCTGACTTTC.